A selection of T cell receptor beta chains follows, all from one sample in a study of T cells in Graves' hyperthyroidism and ophthalmopathy. In TCRdb, the multiplex PCR reads were re-called with MiXCR into one record per CDR3 protein. The table shows 200,000 to 250,000 distinct CDR3 sequences, with roughly 15% occurring only once. Sequenced: blood. The receptor set was obtained from a middle-aged man with Graves' hyperthyroidism. Each CDR3 is given with its conserved first and last residue. D genes are given only for firm matches. Clone size is given for some rows only: seen once, a few or many times, or a class if the clone is expanded.

D gene	clone size	V gene	J gene	CDR3 DNA	CDR3 protein
-	many	TRBV2	TRBJ2-7	TGTGCCAGCAGTGAAGGGACCCCAGGATCCGAGCAGTACTTC	CASSEGTPGSEQYF
TRBD2	many	TRBV20-1	TRBJ2-7	TGCAGTGCTAATGGACTAGCGGGAGGAGAGCAGTACTTC	CSANGLAGGEQYF
TRBD2	-	TRBV20-1	TRBJ2-5	TGCAGTGCTACCGGGACTAGCGAAGAGACCCAGTACTTC	CSATGTSEETQYF
-	many	TRBV28	TRBJ2-7	TGTGCCAGCCGATCCGGGACCTACGAGCAGTACTTC	CASRSGTYEQYF
-	few	TRBV4-3	TRBJ2-3	TGCGCCAGCAGCCAAGAAGCCGACGCAGATACGCAGTATTTT	CASSQEADADTQYF
-	few	TRBV20-1	TRBJ1-1	TGCAGTGCTAAGCGGCTTAACACTGAAGCTTTCTTT	CSAKRLNTEAFF
-	many	TRBV3-1	TRBJ1-1	TGTGCCAGCAGCCAACTTGTGGCGGCCGGCTTGGAAGCTTTCTTT	CASSQLVAAGLEAFF
TRBD1	many	TRBV12-3/TRBV12-4	TRBJ2-2	TGTGCCAGCAGAGCAACAGGGGGCTACACCGGGGAGCTGTTTTTT	CASRATGGYTGELFF
-	many	TRBV5-1	TRBJ2-7	TGTGCCAGCAGCTTAGTAGGTTACGAGCAGTACTTC	CASSLVGYEQYF
-	many	TRBV6-1	TRBJ2-5	TGTGCCAGCAGAAACAGCGGGTACCAAGAGACCCAGTACTTC	CASRNSGYQETQYF
TRBD2	many	TRBV7-9	TRBJ2-7	TGTGCCAGCAGCTTCTCGGGGGGGCGATCCGTTTACGAGCAGTACTTC	CASSFSGGRSVYEQYF
-	many	TRBV12-5	TRBJ2-1	TGTGCTAGTGGTTTGGGGGAATTCACCCACAATGAGCAGTTCTTC	CASGLGEFTHNEQFF
TRBD1	many	TRBV18	TRBJ2-1	TGTGCCAGCTCATTCACGGCCCCGGACAGGTCCAACCGGTGGAATGAGCAGTTCTTC	CASSFTAPDRSNRWNEQFF
-	few	TRBV14	TRBJ2-7	TGTGCCAGCAGCCAAGCGGGGAGGTCCCGGACCTACGAGCAGTACTTC	CASSQAGRSRTYEQYF
-	many	TRBV6-5	TRBJ2-3	TGTGCCAGCAGTTACTCGCCGGGTAACACAGATACGCAGTATTTT	CASSYSPGNTDTQYF
-	many	TRBV28	TRBJ1-2	TGTGCCACCTACGGTTATGTTAACTATGGCTACACCTTC	CATYGYVNYGYTF
TRBD1	many	TRBV18	TRBJ2-7	TGTGCCAGCTCACCGAAAGGGACAGGGGGGACCTACGAGCAGTACTTC	CASSPKGTGGTYEQYF
-	few	TRBV12-3/TRBV12-4	TRBJ2-4	TGTGCCAGCAGTTTGATAGCGACGGGAAACATTCAGTACTTC	CASSLIATGNIQYF
-	many	TRBV11-2	TRBJ2-2	TGTGCCAGCAGCTTAGGTCCGCGCACCGGGGAGCTGTTTTTT	CASSLGPRTGELFF
-	-	TRBV7-3	TRBJ2-2	TGTGCCAGCAGCTTATCGCTGAACACCGGGGAGCCGTTTTTT	CASSLSLNTGEPFF
TRBD1	-	TRBV5-1	TRBJ1-2	TGCGCCAGCAGGCGTGGGACAGGGACCGACTGGGATGGCTACACCTTC	CASRRGTGTDWDGYTF
TRBD1	-	TRBV6-1	TRBJ1-6	TGTGCCAGCAGTACACTACCGGGACAGGGGAGATCACCCCTCCACTTT	CASSTLPGQGRSPLHF
TRBD2	-	TRBV5-1	TRBJ2-2	TGCGCCAGCAGCTTGGCGAGGGGAGGGAACACCGGGGAGCTGCTTTTT	CASSLARGGNTGELLF
-	many	TRBV18	TRBJ2-1	TGTGCCAGCTCACCACCCGGGTTGGATGAGCAGTTCTTC	CASSPPGLDEQFF
TRBD1	many	TRBV29-1	TRBJ2-3	TGCAGCGTTGAAGTCCCGGGACAGCCTATTAGCACAGATACGCAGTATTTT	CSVEVPGQPISTDTQYF
TRBD2	many	TRBV11-2	TRBJ2-2	TGTGCCAGCAGCTTATCTAGCGGGAGTAGGGAGCTGTTTTTT	CASSLSSGSRELFF
-	few	TRBV5-4	TRBJ2-5	TGTGCCAGCAGACAGACAGGAAACCAAGAGACCCAGTACTTC	CASRQTGNQETQYF
TRBD1	few	TRBV30	TRBJ1-2	TGTGCCTGGAGTCCTTATACGACAGGGAATAACTATGGCTACACCTTC	CAWSPYTTGNNYGYTF
-	few	TRBV3-1	TRBJ1-6	TGTGCCAGCAGCCGGGACTATTCACCCCTCCACTTT	CASSRDYSPLHF
TRBD2	many	TRBV7-9	TRBJ2-7	TGTGCCAGCAGCTTAGGACTAGCGGGAGCTAGCGAGCAGTACTTC	CASSLGLAGASEQYF
TRBD1	many	TRBV28	TRBJ1-2	TGTGCCAGCAGTTTTGGGACAGTTTATGGCTACACCTTC	CASSFGTVYGYTF
-	-	TRBV5-5	TRBJ1-6	TGTGCCAGCAGCTTTCGCCAGGACTCCTACGGTTCACCCCTCCACTTT	CASSFRQDSYGSPLHF
-	many	TRBV2	TRBJ2-5	TGTGCCAGCAGGAGTGGGGGGAAAGAGACCCAGTACTTC	CASRSGGKETQYF
-	-	TRBV24-1	TRBJ2-5	TGTGCCACCAGTGAAGGGGAGACCCAGTACTTC	CATSEGETQYF
TRBD2	many	TRBV12-3/TRBV12-4	TRBJ2-7	TGTGCCAGCAGCCCACTGGGACTAGCGGGAGGGAGGGAGCAGTACTTC	CASSPLGLAGGREQYF
TRBD1	few	TRBV7-2	TRBJ1-5	TGTGCCAGCAGCTGGGGGACAGGGGGCGGTCAGCCCCAGCATTTT	CASSWGTGGGQPQHF
TRBD1	many	TRBV4-1	TRBJ2-2	TGCGCCAGCAGCCAAGATGGCAGGGGGCGCATTTACAGGGAGCTGTTTTTT	CASSQDGRGRIYRELFF
-	few	TRBV19	TRBJ2-1	TGTGCCAGTAGTGAGGACTGGGACTCCTACAATGAGCAGTTCTTC	CASSEDWDSYNEQFF
-	few	TRBV28	TRBJ2-2	TGTGCCACGTACTCAGGTGGAATGAACACCGGGGAGCTGTTTTTT	CATYSGGMNTGELFF
TRBD2	few	TRBV11-2	TRBJ2-1	TGTGCCAGCAGCCCTAGGACTAGCGGCTCCTACAATGAGCAGTTCTTC	CASSPRTSGSYNEQFF
TRBD1	many	TRBV28	TRBJ2-5	TGTGCCAGCAGTAGGACAGGGGGCCGCCAAGAGACCCAGTACTTC	CASSRTGGRQETQYF
-	-	TRBV12-3/TRBV12-4	TRBJ2-2	TGTGCCAGCAGCCTGGGTGGAGGTACCGGGGGGCTGTTTTTT	CASSLGGGTGGLFF
-	many	TRBV30	TRBJ1-1	TGTGCCTGGAGTGTACAGGAGAACACTGAAGCTTTCTTT	CAWSVQENTEAFF
-	many	TRBV28	TRBJ2-3	TGTGCCAGCAGGGGGGCCCTCAGGACAGATACGCAGTATTTT	CASRGALRTDTQYF
TRBD1	many	TRBV20-1	TRBJ2-7	TGCAGTGCCACAGGGGCGCTCCGTGAGGACGAGCAGTACTTC	CSATGALREDEQYF